The T cell receptor beta chain described here comes from a study of B cell selection in AIRE deficiency. Whole-study results and caveats: Roughly 31% of healthy-donor shared Treg TCRbeta sequences appeared in patient Tconv cells.

As concerns this clone: Its matching antigen is unknown.

Clones were sequenced by immunoSEQ multiplex PCR, and TCRdb holds only the in-frame ones, with some missing. The sample has 20,000 to 30,000 clones, approximately 92% seen once. The regulatory T cell sort gate was CD4+CD25hiCD127low/negative. CDR1 and CDR2 (germline): ENHRY, SYGVKD. The V gene lost 4 bases and the J gene lost 6 bases, with 18 bases spanning the gap. The CDR3 extends over 16 amino acids. V gene TRBV10-3 combines with J gene TRBJ2-2; D is perhaps TRBD1 (6 bases). This TCR derives from a human donor in good health. The sample was CD4+CD25+ Tregs sorted from PBMCs. The CDR3 coding sequence is TGTGCCATCAGTGGTTCTGGGGGCGAGTTCGCCGGGGAGCTGTTTTTT. Residues: CAISGSGGEFAGELFF.